A single sample is the source of the 16 T cell receptor beta chains below, sequenced in a study of T-cell reconstitution after alpha-beta-depleted transplantation in children. A TCRbeta library incorporating unique molecular identifiers was prepared. TCRdb redid the calling of the PCR reads with MiXCR, one entry per CDR3 protein. The table includes about 540,000 distinct CDR3 sequences, approximately 20% detected once. The sequenced sample was PBMCs from the stem cell graft donor, obtained from the stem cell graft. These receptor sequences come from a human donor who donated a stem cell graft to a child with acute lymphoblastic leukemia.

This clonotype was counted a few times. The rearrangement links TRBV10-3 to TRBJ1-6; the D is unclear. Trimming shortened V by 2 bases and J by 8 bases, and 16 bases separated the two germline ends. The CDR3 consists of 16 residues. Looked up from germline, CDR1 is ENHRY and CDR2 is SYGVKD. CDR3 sequence reads: CAISERGSDWDSPLHF. The CDR3 DNA follows: TGTGCCATCAGTGAGAGAGGATCTGACTGGGATTCACCCCTCCACTTT.

The rearrangement uses TRBV4-1 and TRBJ2-7; D perhaps matches TRBD1 (6 bases). The CDR3 has 15 amino acids. Germline CDR1 reads MGHRA; CDR2 reads YSYEKL. With 6 bases removed from V and 3 bases from J, the gap between germline ends came to 18 bases. The DNA for the CDR3 is TGCGCCAGCAGTGGACAGCCCCACGAAAGCTACGAGCAGTACTTC. Amino acid sequence: CASSGQPHESYEQYF.

The V call is TRBV29-1, the J call TRBJ1-4; D may be TRBD1 (6 bases). V was cut by 7 bases and J by 0 bases, with 15 bases left in between. The CDR3 runs 15 residues. The germline V gene has CDR1 SQVTM and CDR2 ANQGSEA. Written as DNA, the CDR3 is TGCAGCGCAGGAGGGGGATTTACAACTAATGAAAAACTGTTTTTT. It translates to CSAGGGFTTNEKLFF.

This chain joins TRBV14 and TRBJ1-1; no clear D gene. V lost 0 bases and J 3 bases, leaving 11 bases between the germline ends. Looked up from germline, CDR1 is SGHDN and CDR2 is FVKESK. CDR3 length: 15 residues. CDR3 sequence reads: CASSQDRMPYTEAFF. The DNA of the CDR3 is TGTGCCAGCAGCCAAGATCGGATGCCTTACACTGAAGCTTTCTTT.

The V and J genes are TRBV29-1 and TRBJ2-7, with 16 bases that match TRBD2. After removal of 6 bases from V and 4 bases from J, the junction contained 3 bases not matched to a gene. Germline V CDR1 and CDR2: SQVTM, ANQGSEA. CDR3 length: 14 residues. DNA of the CDR3: TGCAGCGTCGTGGGACTAGCGGGAGGGTACGAGCAGTACTTC. Translated, it gives CSVVGLAGGYEQYF.

In its sample, this clonotype was seen a few times. The CDR3 region has the DNA TGTGCCAGCAGCCAAGGGGTCTCTAACTATGGCTACACCTTC. Its translation: CASSQGVSNYGYTF. V is TRBV3-1 and J is TRBJ1-2; no firm D call. The CDR3 consists of 14 residues. Germline values: CDR1 LGHDT, CDR2 YNNKEL (reference sequence). V lost 1 base to trimming and J lost 0 bases, with 6 bases between them.

This rearrangement joins TRBV12-3 or TRBV12-4 to TRBJ1-2, with a weak D call TRBD1 (5 bases). V was shortened by 3 bases and J by 6 bases, with 11 bases between the two germline ends. The CDR3 loop spans 13 amino acids. CDR3 DNA sequence: TGTGCCAGCAGTTTTGGGACCCAGCATGGCTACACCTTC. This translates into CASSFGTQHGYTF.

This clonotype appeared a few times. V is TRBV10-3 and J is TRBJ2-1; TRBD2 matches 15 bases. The CDR3 totals 14 residues. Germline CDR1 is ENHRY and CDR2 is SYGVKD. J lost 9 bases, V lost 10 bases, and 7 bases had no gene match. CDR3 sequence reads: CATTGLAGGGEQFF. The CDR3 region has the DNA TGTGCCACCACCGGACTAGCGGGAGGGGGTGAGCAGTTCTTC.

This clonotype occurred many times. The junction shows a germline mismatch at one end, possibly a read error. V gene TRBV3-1 combines with J gene TRBJ2-7; no reliable D call. The germline V gene has CDR1 LGHDT and CDR2 YNNKEL (reference sequence). The CDR3 loop spans 12 amino acids. The CDR3: CASSQASYEQYF. The CDR3 DNA reads TGTGCCAGCAGTCAAGCCTCCTACGAGCAGTACTTC.

The rearrangement joins TRBV27 to TRBJ2-7; maybe TRBD2 (5 bases). Trimming took off 5 bases at V and 2 bases at J, with 13 bases between the two ends. The CDR3 is 14 amino acids. Per the germline V gene, CDR1 is MNHEY and CDR2 is SMNVEV (reference sequence). This chain's CDR3 is CASSLFGNPYEQYF. In DNA, the CDR3 is TGTGCCAGCAGTCTATTCGGGAACCCCTACGAGCAGTACTTC.

This clonotype was counted many times. The chain recombines TRBV7-9 with TRBJ2-3; D gene uncertain. Trimming pared 1 base from V and 4 bases from J, leaving 9 bases between. The CDR3 totals 14 residues. The germline V gene encodes CDR1 SEHNR and CDR2 FQNEAQ (reference sequence). The CDR3 sequence: CASSLEGSADTQYF. The CDR3 region has the DNA TGTGCCAGCAGCTTAGAAGGGTCGGCAGATACGCAGTATTTT.

The rearrangement links TRBV30 to TRBJ2-1, with 7 bases aligning to TRBD2. The V and J ends lost 3 bases and 3 bases, in that order; junction bases with no gene match: 8. The V gene's germline CDR1 is GTSNPN and CDR2 SVGIG (reference sequence). The CDR3 covers 15 residues. This CDR3 reads CAWSLRGKYYNEQFF. CDR3 bases: TGTGCCTGGAGCCTGCGGGGGAAGTACTACAATGAGCAGTTCTTC.

CDR3 region: CASSLAWVAGANVLTF. The CDR3 bases are TGTGCCAGCAGTTTAGCTTGGGTAGCTGGGGCCAACGTCCTGACTTTC. This rearrangement joins TRBV27 to TRBJ2-6, with D unresolved. Germline V gene data show CDR1 as MNHEY and CDR2 as SMNVEV (reference sequence). The CDR3 is 16 amino acids. V dropped 2 bases and J dropped 2 bases, with 10 bases sitting between them.

The genes are TRBV5-1 and TRBJ2-3, with 7 bases matching TRBD1. The ends lost 3 bases at V and 4 bases at J; junction bases unmatched: 8. Germline values: CDR1 SGHRS, CDR2 YFSETQ. The CDR3 runs 15 residues. The CDR3 DNA is TGCGCCAGCAGCTATTGGGTACAGGGGCCAGATACGCAGTATTTT. It translates to CASSYWVQGPDTQYF.

This clonotype was seen many times. The chain is built from TRBV27 and TRBJ1-1, with no clear D. CDR3 length equals 13 residues. V shed 5 bases and J shed 0 bases, with 7 bases lying between them. The germline CDR1 and CDR2 sequences are MNHEY and SMNVEV (reference sequence). CDR3 in DNA: TGTGCCAGCAGTCTTCAGGTGAACACTGAAGCTTTCTTT. Protein product: CASSLQVNTEAFF.

The chain uses TRBV5-1 and TRBJ2-5; perhaps TRBD2 as D (5 bases). The V gene's germline CDR1 is SGHRS and CDR2 YFSETQ. V lost 3 bases and J 3 bases, leaving 9 bases between the germline ends. CDR3 length equals 13 residues. As DNA, the CDR3 is TGCGCCAGCAGCTATCAAGCGGAAGAGACCCAGTACTTC. This translates into CASSYQAEETQYF.